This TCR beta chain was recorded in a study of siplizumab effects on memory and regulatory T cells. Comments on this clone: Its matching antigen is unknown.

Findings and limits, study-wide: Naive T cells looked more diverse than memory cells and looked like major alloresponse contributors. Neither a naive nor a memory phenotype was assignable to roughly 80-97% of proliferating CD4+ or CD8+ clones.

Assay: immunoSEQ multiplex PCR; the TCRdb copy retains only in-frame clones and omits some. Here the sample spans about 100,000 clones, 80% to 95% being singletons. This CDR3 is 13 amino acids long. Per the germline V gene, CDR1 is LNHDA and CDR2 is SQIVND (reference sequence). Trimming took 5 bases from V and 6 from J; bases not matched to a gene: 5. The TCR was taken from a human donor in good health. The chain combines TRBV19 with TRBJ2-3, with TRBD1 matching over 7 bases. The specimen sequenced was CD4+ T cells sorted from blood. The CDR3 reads CASSSPQGDTQYF. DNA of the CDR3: TGTGCCAGTAGTTCTCCACAGGGGGATACGCAGTATTTT.